This TCR beta chain appears in the sequencing data of a study of patients and donors after allogeneic stem cell transplantation. This CDR3 has 16 residues. The germline V gene has CDR1 MNHEY and CDR2 SVGAGI. Trimming left V 2 bases short and J 5 bases short, with 18 bases between. MiXCR, run by TCRdb on the RT-PCR reads, gives a single entry per CDR3 protein. The sample holds approximately 170,000 distinct CDR3 sequences; around 30% are singletons and the top ten take around 3.3%. V and J are TRBV6-5 and TRBJ1-2; D is possibly TRBD1 (5 bases). This clonotype was obtained from a human donor who was either an allogeneic HSCT recipient or a stem cell or donor lymphocyte infusion donor (not recorded which). It is not recorded whose cells these are; they may come from a transplant donor. Sequenced sample: blood, either unsorted or a sorted T cell fraction (not recorded which). CDR3 sequence: CASSYVGGRQTYGYTF. DNA of the CDR3: TGTGCCAGCAGTTACGTCGGGGGACGGCAAACTTATGGCTACACCTTC.